One sample yielded the 30 T cell receptor beta chains listed below, sequenced in a study of T cell repertoires in cytomegalovirus infection. TCRdb reprocessed the reads with MiXCR, giving one entry per CDR3 protein. Found here are about 740,000 distinct CDR3 sequences, about a third of them singletons; the top ten hold 2.8%. Material for sequencing was PBMCs. Every receptor here comes from a human donor in good health (CMV status not recorded). Some clones in this sample may be carry-over from other donors' samples.

The gene calls are TRBV27 and TRBJ2-6; D unresolved. The CDR3 is 16 amino acids. V lost 2 bases and J 0 bases, leaving 8 bases between the germline ends. Germline V lookup: CDR1 MNHEY, CDR2 SMNVEV (reference sequence). The CDR3 sequence is CASSLVGTSGANVLTF. Here the CDR3 DNA reads TGTGCCAGCAGTTTAGTAGGTACCTCTGGGGCCAACGTCCTGACTTTC.

V usage is TRBV7-2 and J usage is TRBJ2-7; 8 positions agree with TRBD2. This CDR3 comprises 15 residues. With V trimmed by 1 base and J by 4 bases, 6 bases remained unmatched. The germline V gene has CDR1 SGHTA and CDR2 FQGNSA. The CDR3 protein is CASSLVGRGRYEQYF. The CDR3 region has the DNA TGTGCCAGCAGCTTAGTCGGGAGGGGACGGTACGAGCAGTACTTC.

This chain joins TRBV20-1 and TRBJ2-1; TRBD2 agrees at 8 bases. CDR3 size: 15 residues. The germline V gene encodes CDR1 DFQATT and CDR2 SNEGSKA (reference sequence). Germline trimming cut 3 bases from V and 6 bases from J; bases unmatched to any gene: 10. The CDR3 region is CSASRAGGGSNEQFF. CDR3 DNA: TGCAGTGCTAGTAGGGCGGGGGGCGGTTCCAATGAGCAGTTCTTC.

This clonotype showed up just a few times. The V and J genes are TRBV12-3 or TRBV12-4 and TRBJ1-5; a possible D gene is TRBD1 (5 bases). V lost 5 bases, J lost 3 bases, and 11 bases lay in between. The CDR3 runs 14 residues. CDR3 protein: CASSPGPNNQPQHF. CDR3 coding DNA: TGTGCCAGCAGTCCGGGACCCAACAATCAGCCCCAGCATTTT.

The chain employs TRBV25-1 and TRBJ2-3; perhaps TRBD2 as D (5 bases). Germline assignment: CDR1 MGHDK and CDR2 SYGVNS. This CDR3 has 16 amino acids. Trimming removed 4 bases at V and 5 bases at J, with 19 bases between. In DNA form, the CDR3 reads TGTGCCAGCAGTGCGTCATGGGCCCGAGGGCGAGATACGCAGTATTTT. Translation gives CASSASWARGRDTQYF. The full variable domain, completed using reference TRBV25-1 and TRBJ2-3, is EADIYQTPRYLVIGTGKKITLECSQTMGHDKMYWYQQDPGMELHLIHYSYGVNSTEKGDLSSESTVSRIRTEHFPLTLESARPSHTSQYLCASSASWARGRDTQYFGPGTRLTVL.

This clonotype was recorded at least ten times. The V gene is TRBV7-6, the J gene TRBJ1-1; D not resolved. V gave up 5 bases and J gave up 6 bases, with 16 bases separating them. From germline, CDR1 is SGHVS and CDR2 FNYEAQ. The CDR3 is 14 amino acids. CDR3 sequence reads: CASSPEPHAAEAFF. The CDR3 nucleotides are TGTGCCAGCAGCCCGGAGCCTCATGCGGCTGAAGCTTTCTTT.

This clonotype was recorded many times. This sequence joins TRBV7-2 and TRBJ2-7, with 7 nucleotides matching TRBD1. The germline CDR1 and CDR2 sequences are SGHTA and FQGNSA. This CDR3 has 16 residues. Trimming cost V 5 bases and J 4 bases; bases outside gene matches: 14. The CDR3 region has the DNA TGTGCCAGCAGCACTAATGACAGGGCGCAGTTTTACGAGCAGTACTTC. This encodes CASSTNDRAQFYEQYF.

This chain links TRBV27 with TRBJ1-2, with no clear D. This CDR3 spans 15 amino acids. Germline V gene data show CDR1 as MNHEY and CDR2 as SMNVEV (reference sequence). Trimming removed 6 bases at V and 4 bases at J, with 18 bases between. CDR3 bases: TGTGCCAGCAGACCCGGAGGCTCTTACTCCTATGGCTACACCTTC. This sequence encodes CASRPGGSYSYGYTF.

This clonotype was seen only a few times. The V call is TRBV10-3, the J call TRBJ1-6, with 8 bases lining up with TRBD1. Germline V gene sequence: CDR1 ENHRY, CDR2 SYGVKD. The junction had 7 bases not matched to a gene; V was cut back by 6 bases and J by 3 bases. This CDR3 comprises 16 residues. CDR3: CAIRTGEGLYNSPLHF. CDR3 bases: TGTGCCATCAGGACAGGGGAGGGCCTCTATAATTCACCCCTCCACTTT.

Worth noting for this clonotype: At one end the junction does not follow the germline gene, possibly because of a read error. CDR3 in amino acids: CASSELDSGANVLAF. As DNA, the CDR3 is TGTGCCAGCAGTGAATTAGATTCGGGGGCCAACGTCCTGGCTTTC. The V gene is TRBV25-1, the J gene TRBJ2-6, with D tentatively TRBD1 or TRBD2 (6 bases each). The CDR3 is 15 amino acids. Germline V gene data show CDR1 as MGHDK and CDR2 as SYGVNS.

The V call is TRBV4-1, the J call TRBJ1-1; 11 nucleotides line up with TRBD1. The V gene's germline CDR1 is MGHRA and CDR2 YSYEKL. CDR3 length equals 17 residues. With 3 bases clipped from V and 7 bases from J, the junction kept 13 bases outside the gene matches. CDR3 amino acids: CASSHDSPGQGGREAFF. CDR3 nucleotides: TGCGCCAGCAGCCACGATTCTCCGGGACAGGGGGGTCGTGAAGCTTTCTTT.

The CDR3 coding sequence is TGTGCCAGCAGTTTAAGTGGGACTGCCTTCTACGAGCAGTACTTC. It specifies CASSLSGTAFYEQYF. The chain employs TRBV28 and TRBJ2-7, with D possibly TRBD2 on 6 matching bases. This CDR3 has 15 residues. V was cut by 2 bases and J by 3 bases, with 14 bases left in between. From germline, CDR1 is MDHEN and CDR2 SYDVKM.

This chain links TRBV27 with TRBJ2-7; 9 nucleotides match TRBD1. CDR3 length equals 15 residues. Per the germline V gene, CDR1 is MNHEY and CDR2 is SMNVEV (reference sequence). V shed 4 bases, J shed 2 bases, and the junction held 6 bases outside the gene matches. CDR3 loop: CASSSQGARPYEQYF. CDR3 sequence (DNA): TGTGCCAGCAGTTCACAGGGGGCGCGTCCCTACGAGCAGTACTTC.

This clonotype was seen just once. J is TRBJ1-4 and V is TRBV12-3 or TRBV12-4; 7 nucleotides match TRBD1. This CDR3 region has 14 residues. With 7 bases clipped from V and 7 bases from J, the junction kept 9 bases outside the gene matches. For the CDR3, the DNA is TGTGCCAGCATGCATGGACAGGTCTTTGAAAAACTGTTTTTT. Amino acid sequence: CASMHGQVFEKLFF.

V usage is TRBV4-1 and J usage is TRBJ2-1; D gene uncertain. V gave up 6 bases and J gave up 8 bases, with 14 bases separating them. The germline gives CDR1 MGHRA, CDR2 YSYEKL. The CDR3 spans 13 residues. The CDR3 reads CASRLGPYDEQFF. CDR3 sequence (DNA): TGCGCCAGCAGGTTAGGGCCGTACGATGAGCAGTTCTTC.

There are many counts of this clonotype. J is TRBJ2-7 and V is TRBV7-9; no clear D gene. V was pared by 0 bases and J by 7 bases, with 10 bases between. In germline, CDR1 is SEHNR, CDR2 FQNEAQ (reference sequence). The CDR3 is 13 amino acids. This CDR3 is CASSLAPGKEQYF. The CDR3, as DNA: TGTGCCAGCAGCTTAGCCCCAGGAAAAGAGCAGTACTTC.

Worth noting for this clonotype: One end of the junction does not line up with germline, which may come from a read error. The chain has TRBV12-3 or TRBV12-4 and TRBJ1-5; D is unresolved. The CDR3 has 14 residues. The CDR3 sequence: CASSLGVSKQPQNF. CDR3 in DNA: TGTGCCAGCAGTTTAGGGGTTAGCAAGCAGCCCCAGAATTTT.

The chain has TRBV7-3 and TRBJ2-5; 9 bases are a match to TRBD1. The V segment lost 3 bases and the J segment 4 bases; nucleotides outside the gene matches: 6. Germline V gene lookup returns CDR1 SGHTA and CDR2 FQGTGA. This CDR3 has 15 amino acids. CDR3: CASSLGQGWGETQYF. CDR3 sequence (DNA): TGTGCCAGCAGCTTGGGACAGGGATGGGGAGAGACCCAGTACTTC.

This clonotype has more than one count but fewer than ten. The chain has TRBV7-2 and TRBJ1-3; perhaps TRBD1 as D (5 bases). The CDR3 loop spans 16 amino acids. The V and J ends lost 5 bases and 4 bases respectively, with 18 bases between them. From germline, CDR1 is SGHTA and CDR2 FQGNSA. CDR3 amino acids: CASSTKRPGGGNTIYF. In nucleotides, the CDR3 is TGTGCCAGCAGCACAAAGCGCCCGGGGGGGGGAAACACCATATATTTT.

The chain uses TRBV6-5 and TRBJ1-5; D call uncertain. Trimming removed 6 bases at V and 0 bases at J, with 9 bases between. CDR1 and CDR2 (germline): MNHEY, SVGAGI. The CDR3 consists of 14 residues. The CDR3 protein is CASSQQSSNQPQHF. CDR3 nucleotide sequence: TGTGCCAGCAGCCAACAATCTAGCAATCAGCCCCAGCATTTT.

The chain is built from TRBV10-2 and TRBJ1-2; D might be TRBD1 (5 bases). The V gene's germline CDR1 is WSHSY and CDR2 SAAADI. The V end was cut by 3 bases, the J end by 6 bases, with 11 bases between. The CDR3 is made up of 13 amino acids. The CDR3 sequence is CASSDLGADGYTF. For the CDR3, the DNA is TGCGCCAGCAGTGATTTAGGGGCGGATGGCTACACCTTC.

This clonotype occurred a few times. The rearrangement joins TRBV20-1 to TRBJ2-2; D may be TRBD2 (6 bases). CDR3 size: 16 residues. Trimming removed 1 base from V and 1 base from J, with 13 bases in between. Per the germline V gene, CDR1 is DFQATT and CDR2 is SNEGSKA (reference sequence). The CDR3 DNA sequence: TGCAGTGCTAGAGGTCCGGTTAGCGGGAACACCGGGGAGCTGTTTTTT. Its protein product is CSARGPVSGNTGELFF.

Notes on this clonotype: Compared with germline, one end of the junction differs, possibly owing to a read error. The genes are TRBV7-2 and TRBJ1-5, with 10 nucleotides matching TRBD1. In germline, CDR1 is SGHTA, CDR2 FQGNSA. The CDR3 length is 15 residues. Written as DNA, the CDR3 is TGTTCCAGCAGCAAAGGGACAGGGGTCCATCAGCCCCATCATTTT. Its translation: CSSSKGTGVHQPHHF.

In this sample, this clonotype turned up a few times. In nucleotides, the CDR3 is TGTGCCAGTAGCTCAACGGGAGGGTGGTACGAGCAGTACTTC. The encoded protein is CASSSTGGWYEQYF. The chain links TRBV19 to TRBJ2-7; TRBD2 aligns across 8 bases. V dropped 6 bases and J dropped 4; count of bases not matched to a gene: 8. Per germline, CDR1 LNHDA and CDR2 SQIVND (reference sequence). The CDR3 spans 14 residues.

As regards this clonotype: A junction boundary mismatches the germline segment, possibly from a read error. The J gene is TRBJ1-1, the V gene TRBV28; D is perhaps TRBD1 (5 bases). The CDR3 extends over 14 amino acids. The germline CDR1 and CDR2 sequences are MDHEN and SYDVKM. CDR3 sequence: CDSRTGTANTEAFF. As DNA, the CDR3 is TGTGACAGCAGAACCGGGACGGCGAACACTGAAGCTTTCTTT.

The rearrangement links TRBV24-1 to TRBJ2-2; no definite D call. CDR1 is KGHDR, CDR2 SFDVKD, per germline. This CDR3 is built from 15 residues. V lost 4 bases and J lost 4, with 12 bases in between. In nucleotides, the CDR3 is TGTGCCACCAGTGAGACCCGTGGCGGCACCGGGGAGCTGTTTTTT. It encodes CATSETRGGTGELFF.

This chain links TRBV9 with TRBJ1-4; D gene unclear. The V end lost 3 bases, the J end lost 6 bases, and 15 bases lay between the germline ends. This CDR3 spans 15 amino acids. From germline, CDR1 is SGDLS and CDR2 YYNGEE. CDR3 sequence: CASSALGRRDEKLFF. Written as DNA, the CDR3 is TGTGCCAGCAGCGCCCTCGGGCGAAGAGATGAAAAACTGTTTTTT.

This sequence joins TRBV7-8 and TRBJ1-1, with no clear D. Trimming pared 1 base from V and 7 bases from J, leaving 10 bases between. From germline, CDR1 is SGHVS and CDR2 FQNEAQ. The CDR3 is 13 amino acids. CDR3 coding DNA: TGTGCCAGCAGCTTAGTGGCGGGATATGAAGCTTTCTTT. Its translation is CASSLVAGYEAFF.

This clonotype was found a few times. The rearrangement links TRBV7-9 to TRBJ2-1; D uncertain. The germline V gene encodes CDR1 SEHNR and CDR2 FQNEAQ (reference sequence). The CDR3 is 17 residues long. Between the trimmed V and J ends, which lost 3 bases and 5 bases, there was a span of 20 bases. The DNA for the CDR3 is TGTGCCAGCAGCTTTGGTCACAGTCGCCAACCGGACAATGAGCAGTTCTTC. Translating it yields CASSFGHSRQPDNEQFF. Complete variable domain (other parts from reference TRBV7-9 and TRBJ2-1): DTGVSQNPRHKITKRGQNVTFRCDPISEHNRLYWYRQTLGQGPEFLTYFQNEAQLEKSRLLSDRFSAERPKGSFSTLEIQRTEQGDSAMYLCASSFGHSRQPDNEQFFGPGTRLTVL.

This clonotype was counted many times. The rearrangement joins TRBV2 to TRBJ2-3; TRBD2 matches 10 bases. The CDR3 length is 15 residues. Germline V gene sequence: CDR1 SNHLY, CDR2 FYNNEI. After removal of 3 bases from V and 1 base from J, the junction contained 1 base not matched to a gene. CDR3 loop: CASSDTSGGTDTQYF. As DNA, the CDR3 is TGTGCCAGCAGTGATACTAGCGGGGGCACAGATACGCAGTATTTT.